Listed below are T cell receptor beta chains from one sample, sequenced in a study of T cells in Graves' hyperthyroidism and ophthalmopathy. TCRdb processed the multiplex PCR reads anew with MiXCR; each CDR3 protein has one entry. The table shows over 150,000 distinct CDR3 sequences, with about a sixth occurring only once. The sample consisted of blood. The receptors stem from a woman between 50 and 59 years old with Graves' hyperthyroidism. Both conserved end residues are part of each CDR3. Each record gives: D gene, V gene, J gene, clone size, CDR3 DNA, CDR3 protein. The D gene is left open where the match is weak. Expanded clones are given a class, and other clones once, few, many or no size at all.

D: TRBD1
V: TRBV29-1
J: TRBJ1-2
size: many
DNA: TGCAGCGTTGATGGGACAGGGAGTGGCTACACCTTC
CDR3: CSVDGTGSGYTF

D: TRBD2
V: TRBV28
J: TRBJ2-1
size: many
DNA: TGTGCCAGTAGGATACCGGGACTAGCGGGACGGAACTCGGGCAATGAGCAGTTCTTC
CDR3: CASRIPGLAGRNSGNEQFF

D: TRBD2
V: TRBV7-8
J: TRBJ2-3
size: many
DNA: TGTGCCAGCAGCCCCCGACTAGCGGGAGGGCCGATCGGTACGCAGTATTTT
CDR3: CASSPRLAGGPIGTQYF

D: TRBD1
V: TRBV7-2
J: TRBJ1-4
size: many
DNA: TGTGCCAGCAGCCCAACCGGGACAGCTGAAAAACTGTTTTTT
CDR3: CASSPTGTAEKLFF

D: TRBD1
V: TRBV3-1
J: TRBJ2-1
size: many
DNA: TGTGCCAGCACCAGGGGGCTCAGGGATGAGCAGTTCTTC
CDR3: CASTRGLRDEQFF

D: NA
V: TRBV6-1
J: TRBJ2-5
size: many
DNA: TGTGCCAGCAGTGCACCAGGCCTAGGGCGTGAGACCCAGTACTTC
CDR3: CASSAPGLGRETQYF

D: NA
V: TRBV12-3/TRBV12-4
J: TRBJ2-5
size: many
DNA: TGTGCCAGCAGTTTGACCCATGGGGAGACCCAGTACTTC
CDR3: CASSLTHGETQYF

D: TRBD2
V: TRBV7-2
J: TRBJ2-1
size: many
DNA: TGTGCCAGCAGACCGTCGGGGGGGAGCTACGAGCAGTTCTTC
CDR3: CASRPSGGSYEQFF

D: NA
V: TRBV28
J: TRBJ2-2
size: NA
DNA: TGTGCCAGCAGTTTATCAGTGGGGGCGGACACCGGGGAGCTGTTTTTT
CDR3: CASSLSVGADTGELFF

D: TRBD2
V: TRBV7-3
J: TRBJ2-1
size: many
DNA: TGTGCCAGCAGTACTGATAGCGGGAGGGCCCTCTCGGGTGAGCAGTTCTTC
CDR3: CASSTDSGRALSGEQFF

D: NA
V: TRBV10-3
J: TRBJ2-1
size: many
DNA: TGTGCCATCAGTGAGTCTAGAAATGAGCAGTTCTTC
CDR3: CAISESRNEQFF

D: NA
V: TRBV10-3
J: TRBJ2-3
size: many
DNA: TGTGCCATGGCCCCAGGTCCGACAGATACGCAGTATTTT
CDR3: CAMAPGPTDTQYF

D: NA
V: TRBV20-1
J: TRBJ2-5
size: many
DNA: TGCAGTGCCATCAAAGAGACCCAGTACTTC
CDR3: CSAIKETQYF

D: TRBD1
V: TRBV2
J: TRBJ1-1
size: few
DNA: TGTGCCAGCAGTGAAAGGGACAGGGCGGGAACTGAAGCTTTCTTT
CDR3: CASSERDRAGTEAFF

D: NA
V: TRBV20-1
J: TRBJ2-5
size: many
DNA: TGCAGTGCTAGAGATGGGGGGATCGGGACCCAGTACTTC
CDR3: CSARDGGIGTQYF

D: NA
V: TRBV11-2
J: TRBJ2-5
size: many
DNA: TGTGCCAGCAGCTTAGGGCAGTTGGTAGAGACCCAGTACTTC
CDR3: CASSLGQLVETQYF

D: NA
V: TRBV2
J: TRBJ2-1
size: many
DNA: TGTGCCAGCACCCCCCAGACAGCCTACAATGAGCAGTTCTTC
CDR3: CASTPQTAYNEQFF

D: TRBD2
V: TRBV30
J: TRBJ2-3
size: many
DNA: TGTGCCTGGAGTTTCACGGGGGGGACGCAGTATTTT
CDR3: CAWSFTGGTQYF

D: NA
V: TRBV20-1
J: TRBJ1-2
size: NA
DNA: TGCAGTGCTAGAGAGGGCTTCGTCTATGGCTACACCTTC
CDR3: CSAREGFVYGYTF

D: TRBD2
V: TRBV29-1
J: TRBJ2-3
size: many
DNA: TGCAGCGTTGGGTTAGCGGGGCCAGATACGCAGTATTTT
CDR3: CSVGLAGPDTQYF

D: NA
V: TRBV9
J: TRBJ1-1
size: many
DNA: TGTGCCAGCAGCGACAGTCTTCACACTGAAGCTTTCTTT
CDR3: CASSDSLHTEAFF

D: TRBD2
V: TRBV7-9
J: TRBJ2-1
size: NA
DNA: TGTGCCAGCAGCTTATTTCTAGCGGGAGGCGCTGAGCAGTTCTTC
CDR3: CASSLFLAGGAEQFF

D: NA
V: TRBV7-9
J: TRBJ2-7
size: NA
DNA: TGTGCCAGCAGCTCAATTAAAGGCCCCCTCTCCGAGCAGTACTTC
CDR3: CASSSIKGPLSEQYF

D: NA
V: TRBV29-1
J: TRBJ2-1
size: many
DNA: TGCAGCGTTGAAGACGCATATGGTGGGAATGAGCAGTTCTTC
CDR3: CSVEDAYGGNEQFF

D: TRBD1
V: TRBV30
J: TRBJ2-7
size: NA
DNA: TGTGCCTGGTCTACGGGACAGATTTCCTACGAGCAGTGCTTC
CDR3: CAWSTGQISYEQCF

D: NA
V: TRBV6-1
J: TRBJ2-7
size: many
DNA: TGTGCCAGCAGTGAGGTTCCGCGGACAAGCGGCTACGAGCAGTACTTC
CDR3: CASSEVPRTSGYEQYF

D: TRBD2
V: TRBV10-3
J: TRBJ2-3
size: many
DNA: TGTGCCATCAGTTCTAGCGGGAGTCCAGATACGCAGTATTTT
CDR3: CAISSSGSPDTQYF

D: NA
V: TRBV6-1
J: TRBJ2-3
size: many
DNA: TGTGCCAGCAGCGATCAAGGGACGGGGACAGATACGCAGTATTTT
CDR3: CASSDQGTGTDTQYF

D: NA
V: TRBV10-3
J: TRBJ2-4
size: NA
DNA: TGTGCCATCAGTGACCCGGGTGCCAAAAACATTCAGTACTTC
CDR3: CAISDPGAKNIQYF

D: NA
V: TRBV6-5
J: TRBJ1-2
size: NA
DNA: TGTGCCAGCAGTTACTCGAAAACTGCTAACTATGGCTACACCTTC
CDR3: CASSYSKTANYGYTF

D: NA
V: TRBV7-9
J: TRBJ2-2
size: NA
DNA: TGTGCTGGCACAAAAATACGAGAGCTGTTTTTT
CDR3: CAGTKIRELFF

D: NA
V: TRBV12-3/TRBV12-4
J: TRBJ1-1
size: many
DNA: TGTGCCAGCAGTTTTGTACAGACTGAAGCTTTCTTT
CDR3: CASSFVQTEAFF

D: TRBD1
V: TRBV11-1
J: TRBJ2-1
size: many
DNA: TGTGCCAGCAGCAGGGGACAGGGAATTAATGAGCAGTTCTTC
CDR3: CASSRGQGINEQFF

D: NA
V: TRBV20-1
J: TRBJ1-5
size: NA
DNA: TGCAGTGCTAGAGATCCGGTGGGTTCCAATCAGCCCCAGCATTTT
CDR3: CSARDPVGSNQPQHF

D: NA
V: TRBV20-1
J: TRBJ2-7
size: many
DNA: TGCAGTGCTAGAGAGTGGGGGGAGACCCCTCGGAACGAGCAGTACTTC
CDR3: CSAREWGETPRNEQYF

D: TRBD2
V: TRBV13
J: TRBJ2-1
size: many
DNA: TGTGCCAGCAGCTTCGCAACTAGCGCCCACAATGAGCAGTTCTTC
CDR3: CASSFATSAHNEQFF

D: NA
V: TRBV20-1
J: TRBJ1-2
size: many
DNA: TGCAGTGCCGTCCAGGTTACTAACTATGGCTACACCTTC
CDR3: CSAVQVTNYGYTF

D: NA
V: TRBV3-1
J: TRBJ2-5
size: many
DNA: TGTGCCAGCAGCCAGGGGTCAGGGTCTGGGACCCAGTACTTC
CDR3: CASSQGSGSGTQYF

D: NA
V: TRBV20-1
J: TRBJ1-2
size: many
DNA: TGCAGTGCTAGGCCCGCGGGGGTCGGCCTTAACTATGGCTACACCTTC
CDR3: CSARPAGVGLNYGYTF

D: TRBD2
V: TRBV11-1
J: TRBJ2-5
size: many
DNA: TGTGCCAGCAGCTTACTTAGCGGGATAGCGGGAGAAGAGACCCAGTACTTC
CDR3: CASSLLSGIAGEETQYF

D: NA
V: TRBV28
J: TRBJ1-4
size: few
DNA: TGTGCCAGCAGTTTTCCGGGCGCTAATGAAAAACTGTTTTTT
CDR3: CASSFPGANEKLFF

D: NA
V: TRBV11-2
J: TRBJ1-1
size: many
DNA: TGTGCCAGCAGCCTCGGAGACAGGGAAGCTTTCTTT
CDR3: CASSLGDREAFF